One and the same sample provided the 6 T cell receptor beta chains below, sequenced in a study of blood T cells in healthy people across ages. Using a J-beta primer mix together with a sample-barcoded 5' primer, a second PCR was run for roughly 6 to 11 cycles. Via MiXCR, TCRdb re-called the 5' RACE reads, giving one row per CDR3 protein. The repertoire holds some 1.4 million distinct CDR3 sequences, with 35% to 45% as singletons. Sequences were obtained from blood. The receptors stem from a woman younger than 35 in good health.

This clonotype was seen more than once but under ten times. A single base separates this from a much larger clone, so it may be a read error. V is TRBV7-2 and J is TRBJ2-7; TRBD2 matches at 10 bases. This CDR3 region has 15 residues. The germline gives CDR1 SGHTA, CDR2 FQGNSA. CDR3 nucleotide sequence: TGTGCCGGCAGCTTATCTGCTAGCGGGAGCTACGAGCAGTACTTC. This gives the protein CAGSLSASGSYEQYF.

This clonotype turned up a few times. The CDR3 sequence: CASSYGSASGGKNIQYF. For the CDR3, the DNA is TGTGCCAGCAGTTACGGGTCGGCTAGCGGAGGGAAAAACATTCAGTACTTC. The chain joins TRBV6-5 to TRBJ2-4, with 7 bases lining up with TRBD2. This CDR3 spans 17 amino acids. J lost 4 bases, V lost 2 bases, and 11 bases had no gene match. The germline V gene encodes CDR1 MNHEY and CDR2 SVGAGI.

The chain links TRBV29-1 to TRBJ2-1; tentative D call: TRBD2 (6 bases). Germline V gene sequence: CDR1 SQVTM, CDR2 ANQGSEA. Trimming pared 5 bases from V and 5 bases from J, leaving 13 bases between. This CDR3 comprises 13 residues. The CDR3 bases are TGCAGCGTTCGGTTAGCGGTCGACAATGAGCAGTTCTTC. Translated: CSVRLAVDNEQFF.

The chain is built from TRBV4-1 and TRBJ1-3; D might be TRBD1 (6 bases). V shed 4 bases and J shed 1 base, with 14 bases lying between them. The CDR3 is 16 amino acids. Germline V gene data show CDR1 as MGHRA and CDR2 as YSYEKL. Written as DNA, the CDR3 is TGCGCCAGCAGCCCATGCAGGGGCGGGTCTGGAAACACCATATATTTT. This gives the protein CASSPCRGGSGNTIYF.

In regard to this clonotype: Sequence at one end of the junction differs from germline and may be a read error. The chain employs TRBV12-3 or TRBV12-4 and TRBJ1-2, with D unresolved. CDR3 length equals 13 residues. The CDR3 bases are TGTGCCAGCAGCCCTGGGATCGTCTATGGCTACATCTTC. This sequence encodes CASSPGIVYGYIF.

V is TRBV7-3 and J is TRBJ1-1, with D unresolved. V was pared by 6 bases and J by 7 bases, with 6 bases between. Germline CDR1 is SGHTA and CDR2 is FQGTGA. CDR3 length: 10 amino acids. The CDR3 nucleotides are TGTGCCAGCAGGGAAGGTGAAGCTTTCTTT. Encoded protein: CASREGEAFF. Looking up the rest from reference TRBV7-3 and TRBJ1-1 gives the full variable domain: GAGVSQTPSNKVTEKGKYVELRCDPISGHTALYWYRQSLGQGPEFLIYFQGTGAADDSGLPNDRFFAVRPEGSVSTLKIQRTERGDSAVYLCASREGEAFFGQGTRLTVV.